This T cell receptor (beta chain) is drawn from a study of OX40 agonist ivuxolimab in advanced cancers. TCRdb keeps only in-frame clones here, not all; method: immunoSEQ multiplex PCR. The data contain 40,000 to 65,000 clones, over 75% of them singletons. The V gene lost 8 bases and the J gene lost 2 bases, with 10 bases spanning the gap. The CDR3 consists of 12 residues. The germline V gene has CDR1 MRHNA and CDR2 SNTAGT. The chain couples TRBV6-4 to TRBJ2-7, with D unclear. Sequencing used CD4+ or CD8+ T cells sorted from blood, obtained in a trial of the OX40 agonist ivuxolimab. The source is an adult with an advanced solid tumor such as melanoma, head and neck, liver or kidney cancer. CDR3 in DNA: TGTGCCAGCGGTGGGCCACCCTACGAGCAGTACTTC. It encodes CASGGPPYEQYF.